The 20 T cell receptor beta chains given below trace back to one sample, sequenced in a study of blood T cells in healthy people across ages. PCR was performed a second time for about 7 to 12 cycles using a sample-barcoded 5' primer and a J-beta primer mix. TCRdb fed the 5' RACE reads into MiXCR, producing one record per CDR3 protein. The sample records hundreds of thousands of distinct CDR3 sequences, about 61% being singletons. The sequenced material came from blood. These receptor sequences come from a man in his forties or fifties in good health.

The chain uses TRBV7-9 and TRBJ2-1; D call uncertain. The CDR3 is made up of 17 amino acids. CDR1 is SEHNR and CDR2 is FQNEAQ in the germline V gene (reference sequence). V lost 3 bases to trimming and J lost 0 bases, with 15 bases between them. CDR3 protein: CASSFPKLKGSYNEQFF. The CDR3 DNA reads TGTGCCAGCAGCTTCCCGAAATTAAAGGGCTCCTACAATGAGCAGTTCTTC. Based on the CDR3 plus reference TRBV7-9 and TRBJ2-1, the full variable domain is DTGVSQNPRHKITKRGQNVTFRCDPISEHNRLYWYRQTLGQGPEFLTYFQNEAQLEKSRLLSDRFSAERPKGSFSTLEIQRTEQGDSAMYLCASSFPKLKGSYNEQFFGPGTRLTVL.

The genes are TRBV24-1 and TRBJ2-3, with 12 nucleotides matching TRBD2. Germline CDR1 reads KGHDR; CDR2 reads SFDVKD. Germline trimming cut 4 bases from V and 3 bases from J; bases unmatched to any gene: 7. The CDR3 has 17 amino acids. The CDR3 loop is CATSDPGLAGGTDTQYF. For the CDR3, the DNA is TGTGCCACCAGTGACCCGGGACTAGCGGGCGGGACAGATACGCAGTATTTT.

This clonotype has more than one count but fewer than ten. Here the CDR3 reads CSARAASGSYHEQYF. In DNA, the CDR3 is TGCAGTGCTAGAGCTGCTAGCGGGAGCTACCACGAGCAGTACTTC. The chain couples TRBV20-1 to TRBJ2-4; TRBD2 matches at 10 bases. The end of the DNA aligns better with TRBJ2-7, so the J call may be wrong. Per germline, CDR1 DFQATT and CDR2 SNEGSKA (reference sequence). The CDR3 length is 15 residues.

This chain links TRBV29-1 with TRBJ2-1; no clear D gene. Trimming left V 3 bases short and J 5 bases short, with 8 bases between. The CDR3 spans 12 residues. The germline V gene has CDR1 SQVTM and CDR2 ANQGSEA. CDR3 residues: CSVELSHNEQFF. The CDR3 region has the DNA TGCAGCGTTGAGCTATCTCACAATGAGCAGTTCTTC.

The sample holds many counts of this clonotype. The V and J genes are TRBV7-2 and TRBJ2-5; the D is unclear. V lost 5 bases, J lost 3 bases, and 10 bases lay in between. The CDR3 runs to 13 residues. Germline V gives CDR1 SGHTA, CDR2 FQGNSA. The CDR3 DNA reads TGTGCCAGCAGCGTCTGGGGAAAAGAGACCCAGTACTTC. This sequence encodes CASSVWGKETQYF.

Notes on this clonotype: The CDR3 ends on some other residue instead of the conserved phenylalanine or tryptophan, so this is likely a read error. The limits of the CDR3 on the DNA are not certain, so only TCRdb's listed CDR3 is given. The chain combines TRBV25-1 with TRBJ2-5; the DNA was not used to check the table's D call, TRBD1. Germline V gene sequence: CDR1 MGHDK, CDR2 SYGVNS. The CDR3 length is 14 residues, termini included. CDR3 sequence reads: CASSAQVEIRTFGS.

This clonotype has ten or more counts. The gene calls are TRBV7-9 and TRBJ2-3; D gene uncertain. The germline gives CDR1 SEHNR, CDR2 FQNEAQ (reference sequence). The V end lost 8 bases, the J end lost 2 bases, and 11 bases lay between the germline ends. The CDR3 totals 13 residues. CDR3 loop: CASGFEVTDTQYF. DNA for the CDR3: TGTGCCAGCGGGTTCGAAGTCACAGATACGCAGTATTTT.

The rearrangement joins TRBV9 to TRBJ2-3, with D unresolved. The CDR3 has 15 amino acids. Deletions cut 0 bases from V and 1 base from J, with 9 bases between. The germline V gene has CDR1 SGDLS and CDR2 YYNGEE. CDR3 coding DNA: TGTGCCAGCAGCGTAGGAACAGTTCGCACAGATACGCAGTATTTT. Its protein product is CASSVGTVRTDTQYF.

Ten or more counts support this clonotype. This chain joins TRBV4-1 and TRBJ1-5; possible D gene TRBD1, 6 bases. This CDR3 contains 15 residues. Germline CDR1 reads MGHRA; CDR2 reads YSYEKL. V lost 0 bases to trimming and J lost 2 bases, with 8 bases between them. The CDR3 loop is CASSQETGCNQPQHF. The DNA of the CDR3 is TGCGCCAGCAGCCAAGAGACAGGCTGCAATCAGCCCCAGCATTTT.

The chain carries TRBV7-2 and TRBJ2-2; 7 bases are shared with TRBD2. This CDR3 has 17 amino acids. Unmatched junction bases numbered 16, after V lost 5 bases and J lost 7 bases. Germline V gene data show CDR1 as SGHTA and CDR2 as FQGNSA. The CDR3 sequence: CASSPGAGVGRVGELFF. The CDR3 coding sequence is TGTGCCAGCAGCCCCGGGGCGGGGGTCGGTAGGGTCGGGGAGCTGTTTTTT.

The table lists this clonotype with a few counts. This rearrangement joins TRBV7-2 to TRBJ2-1; D unclear. Trimming removed 5 bases at V and 9 bases at J, with 11 bases between. There are 12 residues in the CDR3. Germline V gene lookup returns CDR1 SGHTA and CDR2 FQGNSA. Written as DNA, the CDR3 is TGTGCCAGCAGCCTCGGACCCCCTGAGCAGTTCTTC. Translation: CASSLGPPEQFF. Variable domain in full (rest from reference TRBV7-2 and TRBJ2-1): GAGVSQSPSNKVTEKGKDVELRCDPISGHTALYWYRQSLGQGLEFLIYFQGNSAPDKSGLPSDRFSAERTGGSVSTLTIQRTQQEDSAVYLCASSLGPPEQFFGPGTRLTVL.

V usage is TRBV10-3 and J usage is TRBJ2-2; no firm D call. This CDR3 is 14 amino acids long. Germline V gene sequence: CDR1 ENHRY, CDR2 SYGVKD. Trimming left V 3 bases short and J 4 bases short, with 9 bases between. DNA of the CDR3: TGTGCCATCAGTGACTACTCAACCACCGGGGAGCTGTTTTTT. It specifies CAISDYSTTGELFF.

The J gene is TRBJ2-1, the V gene TRBV29-1; D gene uncertain. The germline V and J ends were trimmed by 8 bases and 5 bases, with 7 bases remaining between them. Germline loops: CDR1 SQVTM, CDR2 ANQGSEA. This CDR3 is 10 amino acids long. DNA for the CDR3: TGCAGCTCCGCTAACAATGAGCAGTTCTTC. Protein sequence: CSSANNEQFF.

This clonotype was seen a single time. The chain carries TRBV28 and TRBJ2-2, with 8 bases matching TRBD1. This CDR3 contains 14 residues. After removal of 2 bases from V and 7 bases from J, the junction contained 3 bases not matched to a gene. The germline CDR1 and CDR2 sequences are MDHEN and SYDVKM. CDR3 bases: TGTGCCAGCAGTTTAGGACAGGGCGGCGGGGAGCTGTTTTTT. Its translation: CASSLGQGGGELFF.

The CDR3 nucleotides read TGCAGTGCTACAAGGGGACAGACCTACGAGCAGTACTTC. It is translated as CSATRGQTYEQYF. J is TRBJ2-7 and V is TRBV20-1, with 7 bases lining up with TRBD1. Germline V gene sequence: CDR1 DFQATT, CDR2 SNEGSKA (reference sequence). The V and J ends lost 4 bases and 2 bases, in that order; junction bases with no gene match: 5. This CDR3 is 13 amino acids long.

This chain connects TRBV6-5 to TRBJ1-4; D gene uncertain. There are 14 residues in the CDR3. The germline gives CDR1 MNHEY, CDR2 SVGAGI. The V and J ends lost 1 base and 7 bases respectively, with 10 bases between them. CDR3: CASSYWERSEKLFF. CDR3 nucleotide sequence: TGTGCCAGCAGTTACTGGGAGCGATCTGAAAAACTGTTTTTT.

This chain connects TRBV4-2 to TRBJ2-2; a possible D gene is TRBD2 (6 bases). The CDR3 has 15 residues. Germline-derived CDR1 and CDR2 are LGHNA and YNFKEQ. The ends were cut back, 4 bases at V and 0 bases at J, with 9 bases in the middle. CDR3 sequence reads: CASSRDSPNTGELFF. CDR3 nucleotides: TGTGCCAGCAGCCGGGACTCACCGAACACCGGGGAGCTGTTTTTT.

The chain recombines TRBV5-6 with TRBJ2-7, with 7 bases fitting TRBD1. V shed 4 bases, J shed 5 bases, and the junction held 15 bases outside the gene matches. This CDR3 comprises 16 residues. Germline lookup yields CDR1 SGHDT and CDR2 YYEEEE. The CDR3 DNA reads TGTGCCAGCAGCCATACTCTTAGACAGGGTCAGGACGAGCAGTACTTC. Encoded protein: CASSHTLRQGQDEQYF.

J is TRBJ2-5 and V is TRBV7-9; 10 bases fit TRBD1. CDR3 length equals 15 residues. The V gene's germline CDR1 is SEHNR and CDR2 FQNEAQ (reference sequence). V lost 4 bases, J lost 4 bases, and 6 bases stayed unmatched. The CDR3 nucleotides are TGTGCCAGCAGCTCTGGGACAGGGGTTCGAGAGACCCAGTACTTC. Its translation is CASSSGTGVRETQYF.

This chain joins TRBV6-6 and TRBJ2-1; the D is unclear. Trimming took off 8 bases at V and 2 bases at J, with 13 bases between the two ends. Germline-derived CDR1 and CDR2 are MNHNY and SVGAGI (reference sequence). The CDR3 has 14 residues. CDR3 residues: CASGAHGTYNEQFF. The CDR3 DNA reads as TGTGCCAGCGGAGCCCACGGAACCTACAATGAGCAGTTCTTC.